This T cell receptor beta chain was recorded in a study of B cell selection in AIRE deficiency. The sorted conventional CD4 T cells were gated as CD4+CD127+. The method was immunoSEQ multiplex PCR; TCRdb's version includes in-frame clones alone and lacks a portion of them. The sample contains about 27,000 clones, roughly 95% of which appear only once. Per germline, CDR1 PRHDT and CDR2 FYEKMQ (reference sequence). The J segment lost 5 bases and the V segment lost 3 bases, leaving 3 bases of the junction unmatched. The CDR3 is made up of 13 amino acids. The rearrangement joins TRBV13 to TRBJ1-2; 7 positions agree with TRBD1. This clonotype originated in a human donor in good health. The sequenced material came from CD4+CD127+ conventional T cells sorted from PBMCs. The CDR3 region is CASSLAGGYGYTF. DNA for the CDR3: TGTGCCAGCAGCTTGGCAGGGGGGTATGGCTACACCTTC.